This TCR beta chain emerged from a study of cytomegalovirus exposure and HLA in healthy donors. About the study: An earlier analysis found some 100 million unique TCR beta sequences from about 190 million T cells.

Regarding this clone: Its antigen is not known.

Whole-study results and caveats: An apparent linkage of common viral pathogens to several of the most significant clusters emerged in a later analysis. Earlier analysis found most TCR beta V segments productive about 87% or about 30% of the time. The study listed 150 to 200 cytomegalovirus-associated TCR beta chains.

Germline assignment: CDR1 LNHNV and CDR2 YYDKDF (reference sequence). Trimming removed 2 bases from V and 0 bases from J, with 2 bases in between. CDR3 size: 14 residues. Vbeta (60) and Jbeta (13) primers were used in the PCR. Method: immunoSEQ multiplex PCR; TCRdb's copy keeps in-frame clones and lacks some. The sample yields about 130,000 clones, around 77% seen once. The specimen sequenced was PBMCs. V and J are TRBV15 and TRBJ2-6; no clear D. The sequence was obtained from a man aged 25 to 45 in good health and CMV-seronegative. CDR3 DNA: TGTGCCACCAGCAGATACTCTGGGGCCAACGTCCTGACTTTC. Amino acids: CATSRYSGANVLTF.